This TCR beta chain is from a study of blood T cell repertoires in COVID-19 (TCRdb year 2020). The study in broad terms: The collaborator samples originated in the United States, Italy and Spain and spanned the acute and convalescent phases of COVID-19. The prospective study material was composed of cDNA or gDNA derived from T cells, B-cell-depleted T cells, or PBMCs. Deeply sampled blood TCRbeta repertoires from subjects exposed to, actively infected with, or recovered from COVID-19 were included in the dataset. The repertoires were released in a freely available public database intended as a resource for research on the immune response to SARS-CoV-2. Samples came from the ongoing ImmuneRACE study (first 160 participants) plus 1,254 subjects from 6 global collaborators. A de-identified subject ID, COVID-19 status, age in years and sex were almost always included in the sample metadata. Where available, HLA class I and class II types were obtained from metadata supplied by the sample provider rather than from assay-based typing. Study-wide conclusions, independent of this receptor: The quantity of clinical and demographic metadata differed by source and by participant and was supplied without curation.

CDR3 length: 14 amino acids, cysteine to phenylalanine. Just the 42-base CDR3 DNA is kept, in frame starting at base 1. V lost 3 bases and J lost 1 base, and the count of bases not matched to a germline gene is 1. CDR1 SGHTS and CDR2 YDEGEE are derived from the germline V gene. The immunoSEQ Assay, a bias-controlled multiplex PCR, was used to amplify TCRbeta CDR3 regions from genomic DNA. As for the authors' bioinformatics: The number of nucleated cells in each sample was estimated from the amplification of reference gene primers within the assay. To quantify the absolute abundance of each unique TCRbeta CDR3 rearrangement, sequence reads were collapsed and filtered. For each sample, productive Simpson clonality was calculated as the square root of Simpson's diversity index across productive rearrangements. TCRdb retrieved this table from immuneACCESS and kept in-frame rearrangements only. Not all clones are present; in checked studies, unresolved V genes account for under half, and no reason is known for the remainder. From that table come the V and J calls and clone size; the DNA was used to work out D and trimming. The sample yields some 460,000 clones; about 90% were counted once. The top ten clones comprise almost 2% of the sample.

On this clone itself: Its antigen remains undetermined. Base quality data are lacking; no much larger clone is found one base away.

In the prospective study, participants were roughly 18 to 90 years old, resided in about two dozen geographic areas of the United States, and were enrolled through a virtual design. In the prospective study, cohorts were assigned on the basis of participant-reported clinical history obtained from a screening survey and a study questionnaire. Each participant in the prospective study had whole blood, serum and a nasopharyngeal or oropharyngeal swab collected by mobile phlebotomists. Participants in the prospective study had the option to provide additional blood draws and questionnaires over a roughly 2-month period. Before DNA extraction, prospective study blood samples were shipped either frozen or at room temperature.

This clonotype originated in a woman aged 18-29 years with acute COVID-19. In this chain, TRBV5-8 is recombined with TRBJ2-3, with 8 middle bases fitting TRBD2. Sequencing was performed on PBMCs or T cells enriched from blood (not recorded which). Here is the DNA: TGTGCCAGCAGCTCGACTAGCGGCACAGATACGCAGTATTTT. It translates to CASSSTSGTDTQYF.